The 14 T cell receptor beta chains below were found in one sample sequenced in a study of blood T cell repertoires in COVID-19. TCRdb's table, derived via immunoSEQ multiplex PCR, lists solely in-frame clones and lacks some. The table lists approximately 290,000 clones, approximately 90% of them singletons, with about 2.2% in the top ten. Sequencing was done on a sample of peripheral blood. The receptors stem from a woman in her 30s with COVID-19, enrolled during active disease.

The chain couples TRBV19 to TRBJ1-2; 9 nucleotides match TRBD1. There are 15 residues in the CDR3. The germline V gene encodes CDR1 LNHDA and CDR2 SQIVND (reference sequence). With V trimmed by 2 bases and J by 4 bases, 5 bases remained unmatched. CDR3 DNA sequence: TGTGCCAGTAGTATACTACAGGGGGCTGGCTATGGCTACACCTTC. Protein: CASSILQGAGYGYTF.

The chain uses TRBV28 and TRBJ2-3; D is perhaps TRBD2 (6 bases). The CDR3 is 12 amino acids. Germline assignment: CDR1 MDHEN and CDR2 SYDVKM. V was trimmed by 6 bases and J by 11 bases, leaving 15 bases between them. For the CDR3, the DNA is TGTGCCAGCAGCCCGCGGGGCCTCGTGCAGTATTTT. Translation gives CASSPRGLVQYF.

In its sample, this clone was seen a few times. The chain couples TRBV15 to TRBJ2-7, with 11 bases aligning to TRBD2. Per germline, CDR1 LNHNV and CDR2 YYDKDF (reference sequence). With V trimmed by 3 bases and J by 5 bases, 9 bases remained unmatched. The CDR3 is 16 amino acids. The CDR3 here is CATSRGPSGRFNEQYF. The CDR3, as DNA: TGTGCCACCAGCAGGGGTCCTAGCGGGAGGTTCAACGAGCAGTACTTC.

This clone appeared once. The genes are TRBV30 and TRBJ2-7, with 9 bases lining up with TRBD1. The CDR3 has 13 amino acids. Germline CDR1 GTSNPN, CDR2 SVGIG (reference sequence). The V segment lost 1 base and the J segment 6 bases; nucleotides outside the gene matches: 4. The DNA of the CDR3 is TGTGCCTGGAGTGGGACAGGGGATGGCGAGCAGTACTTC. Its translation: CAWSGTGDGEQYF.

V usage is TRBV28 and J usage is TRBJ2-2; 9 bases align to TRBD2. The germline V gene encodes CDR1 MDHEN and CDR2 SYDVKM. V lost 3 bases to trimming and J lost 8 bases; unmatched junction nucleotides: 13. This CDR3 has 17 amino acids. CDR3 coding DNA: TGTGCCAGCAGTTTGGTCTTGGCGGGAGGGCCAAGTGGGGAGCTGTTTTTT. Translated: CASSLVLAGGPSGELFF.

The V call is TRBV12-3 or TRBV12-4, the J call TRBJ1-2; D perhaps matches TRBD1 (5 bases). This CDR3 region has 12 residues. Between the trimmed V and J ends, which lost 6 bases and 7 bases, there was a span of 12 bases. CDR3 in DNA: TGTGCCAGCAGCCTAGACAGAGTTGGCTACACCTTC. It translates to CASSLDRVGYTF.

V is TRBV30 and J is TRBJ1-6; 7 positions match TRBD1. CDR3 size: 15 residues. Germline values: CDR1 GTSNPN, CDR2 SVGIG (reference sequence). Trimming removed 2 bases from V and 7 bases from J; junction bases left unmatched: 8. Written as DNA, the CDR3 is TGTGCCTGGAGTCTCGACAGGGCCGTGAATTCACCCCTCCACTTT. Translated: CAWSLDRAVNSPLHF.

CDR3 nucleotides: TGTGCCAGCAGCGGCAGTTCTGGAAACACCATATATTTT. Encoded protein: CASSGSSGNTIYF. This sequence joins TRBV7-2 and TRBJ1-3; no firm D call. Trimming left V 5 bases short and J 1 base short, with 6 bases between. The V gene's germline CDR1 is SGHTA and CDR2 FQGNSA. CDR3 length equals 13 residues.

The genes are TRBV10-1 and TRBJ1-1, with unresolved D. Germline loops: CDR1 WNHNN, CDR2 SYGVQD (reference sequence). The CDR3 loop spans 13 amino acids. The V gene lost 0 bases and the J gene lost 7 bases, with 9 bases spanning the gap. The CDR3 bases are TGCGCCAGCAGTGAGTCGAACGGGGTTGAAGCTTTCTTT. Its translation: CASSESNGVEAFF.

The rearrangement joins TRBV10-1 to TRBJ1-4; D not resolved. V was pared by 8 bases and J by 5 bases, with 12 bases between. CDR1 WNHNN and CDR2 SYGVQD come from the germline V gene (reference sequence). This CDR3 has 13 residues. The CDR3 DNA follows: TGCGCCAGCGTGGACGGGGTGAATGAAAAACTGTTTTTT. The encoded protein is CASVDGVNEKLFF.

The chain is built from TRBV18 and TRBJ2-5, with TRBD1 as a possible D gene (5 bases). CDR3 length: 15 residues. Trimming cost V 3 bases and J 1 base, with 12 bases left between them. Germline loops: CDR1 KGHSH, CDR2 LQKENI. CDR3 loop: CASSPVVGLQETQYF. The CDR3 bases are TGTGCCAGCTCACCCGTGGTGGGGCTCCAAGAGACCCAGTACTTC.

V usage is TRBV11-1 and J usage is TRBJ2-1; 10 bases agree with TRBD2. CDR1 SGHAT and CDR2 FQDESV come from the germline V gene (reference sequence). There are 16 residues in the CDR3. V gave up 5 bases and J gave up 4 bases; unmatched junction bases: 8. The CDR3 spells CASSQRTSGLYNEQFF. Here the CDR3 DNA reads TGTGCCAGCAGCCAACGGACTAGCGGACTATACAATGAGCAGTTCTTC.

The CDR3 loop is CASSQGQMYYNEQFF. The CDR3 nucleotides are TGTGCCAGCAGCCAAGGGCAAATGTACTACAATGAGCAGTTCTTC. The rearrangement links TRBV4-2 to TRBJ2-1, with D uncertain. CDR1 and CDR2 (germline): LGHNA, YNFKEQ. CDR3 size: 15 residues. V gave up 1 base and J gave up 3 bases, with 10 bases separating them.

The chain is built from TRBV29-1 and TRBJ2-2, with unresolved D. The CDR3 sequence is 13 residues long. Germline V gene data show CDR1 as SQVTM and CDR2 as ANQGSEA. Trimming removed 0 bases from V and 8 bases from J, with 10 bases in between. In nucleotides, the CDR3 is TGCAGCGTTGAAGATCTTCCCGGTGGGGAGCTGTTTTTT. Translating it yields CSVEDLPGGELFF.